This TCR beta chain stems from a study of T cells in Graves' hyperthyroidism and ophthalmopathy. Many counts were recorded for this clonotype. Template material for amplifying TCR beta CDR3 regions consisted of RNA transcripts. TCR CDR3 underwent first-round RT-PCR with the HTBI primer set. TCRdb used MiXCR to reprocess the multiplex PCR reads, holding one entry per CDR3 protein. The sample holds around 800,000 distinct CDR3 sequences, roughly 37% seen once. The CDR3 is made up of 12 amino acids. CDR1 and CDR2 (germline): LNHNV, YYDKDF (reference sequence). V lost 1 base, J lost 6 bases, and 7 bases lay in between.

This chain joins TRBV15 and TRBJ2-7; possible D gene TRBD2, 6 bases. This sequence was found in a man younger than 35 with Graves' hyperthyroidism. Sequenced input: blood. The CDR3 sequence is CATSRVGGEQYF. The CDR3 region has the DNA TGTGCCACCAGCAGAGTGGGGGGCGAGCAGTACTTC.